This TCR beta chain was sequenced for a study of T cell responses to AZD1222 COVID-19 vaccine. Remarks on this clone: Antigen unknown.

Here immunoSEQ multiplex PCR was the method, and the copy in TCRdb shows in-frame clones only, minus some. This table holds fewer than 200,000 clones, roughly nine tenths found once. Study conclusions and caveats: Repertoires were obtained only post-peak T cell response. Seropositive status at baseline applied to only a handful of AZD1222 recipients.

J gave up 3 bases and V 4 bases, and 8 bases lay outside the gene matches. The CDR3 spans 18 residues. Germline CDR1 reads SNHLY; CDR2 reads FYNNEI. The chain carries TRBV2 and TRBJ2-3; 15 nucleotides align to TRBD2. This clonotype originated in an adult in good health. Sequenced material: peripheral blood, taken on day 0 of MenACWY control vaccination. CDR3 protein: CASSVPRTSGRATDTQYF. DNA of the CDR3: TGTGCCAGCAGTGTTCCGAGGACTAGCGGGAGGGCTACAGATACGCAGTATTTT. Based on the CDR3 plus reference TRBV2 and TRBJ2-3, the full variable domain is EPEVTQTPSHQVTQMGQEVILRCVPISNHLYFYWYRQILGQKVEFLVSFYNNEISEKSEIFDDQFSVERPDGSNFTLKIRSTKLEDSAMYFCASSVPRTSGRATDTQYFGPGTRLTVL.